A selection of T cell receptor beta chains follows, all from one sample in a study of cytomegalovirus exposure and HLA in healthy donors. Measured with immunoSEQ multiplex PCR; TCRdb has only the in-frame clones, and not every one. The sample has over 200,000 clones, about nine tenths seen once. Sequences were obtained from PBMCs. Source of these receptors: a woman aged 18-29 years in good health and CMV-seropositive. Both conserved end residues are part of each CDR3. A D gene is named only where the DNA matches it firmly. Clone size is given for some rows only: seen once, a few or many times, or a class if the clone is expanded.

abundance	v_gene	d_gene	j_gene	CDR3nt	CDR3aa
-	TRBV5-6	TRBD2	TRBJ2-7	TGTGCCAGCAGCTTGGCCGGGGGGGCCGAGCAGTACTTC	CASSLAGGAEQYF
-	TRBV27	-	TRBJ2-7	TGTGCCAGCAGTCTTGGGACAATCGGCTCCTACGAGCAGTACTTC	CASSLGTIGSYEQYF
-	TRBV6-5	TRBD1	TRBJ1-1	TGTGCCAGCAGTAGACCGGGACAGGGGGACACTGAAGCTTTCTTT	CASSRPGQGDTEAFF
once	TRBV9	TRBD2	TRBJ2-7	TGTGCCAGCAGCGTAGGAGGGAGGGCCGGTTACGAGCAGTACTTC	CASSVGGRAGYEQYF
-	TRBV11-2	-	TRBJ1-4	TGTGCCAGCAGCTTAGATTTGGGCAGTACCCATGAAAAACTGTTTTTT	CASSLDLGSTHEKLFF
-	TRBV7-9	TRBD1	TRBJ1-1	TGTGCCAGCAGCCCACACCGGGACAGGGTAAAGACTGAAGCTTTCTTT	CASSPHRDRVKTEAFF
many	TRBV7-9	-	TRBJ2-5	TGTGCCAGCAGCTTAGTTCATAAGGGGCGCACCCAAGAGACCCAGTACTTC	CASSLVHKGRTQETQYF
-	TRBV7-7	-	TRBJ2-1	TGTGCTAGCAGCTTAAGCAGAGGGGGAGGGCACAATGAGCAGTTCTTC	CASSLSRGGGHNEQFF
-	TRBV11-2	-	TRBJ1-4	TGTGCCAGCAGCTTACACGGTGAAAAACTGTTTTTT	CASSLHGEKLFF
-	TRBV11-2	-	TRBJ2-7	TGTGCCAGCAGCTTAGCCCAAGGGAGATGGACAGCCTCCGAGCAGTACTTC	CASSLAQGRWTASEQYF
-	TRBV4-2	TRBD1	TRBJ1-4	TGTGCCAGCAGCCAAGCCACCGGGACAGGGGACGAAAAACTGTTTTTT	CASSQATGTGDEKLFF
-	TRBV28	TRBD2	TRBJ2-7	TGTGCCAGCAGTTTAGGGACTAGCGGGCTCTCCTACGAGCAGTACTTC	CASSLGTSGLSYEQYF
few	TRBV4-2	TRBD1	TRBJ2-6	TGTGCCAGCAGCCACCTTCAGGGGGCGATCTCTGGGGCCAACGTCCTGACTTTC	CASSHLQGAISGANVLTF
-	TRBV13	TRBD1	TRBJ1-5	TGTGCCAGCAGCTCGGACAGGGACGGGAGCAATCAGCCCCAGCATTTT	CASSSDRDGSNQPQHF
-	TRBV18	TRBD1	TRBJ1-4	TGTGCCAGCTCACCCCGACAGGGAACTAATGAAAAACTGTTTTTT	CASSPRQGTNEKLFF
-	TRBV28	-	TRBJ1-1	TGTGCCAGCAGTTGGGGGGTGGGTCCTGAAGCTTTCTTT	CASSWGVGPEAFF
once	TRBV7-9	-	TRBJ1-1	TGTGCCAGCAGCAAAGTGTCCAGTAACACTGAAGCTTTCTTT	CASSKVSSNTEAFF